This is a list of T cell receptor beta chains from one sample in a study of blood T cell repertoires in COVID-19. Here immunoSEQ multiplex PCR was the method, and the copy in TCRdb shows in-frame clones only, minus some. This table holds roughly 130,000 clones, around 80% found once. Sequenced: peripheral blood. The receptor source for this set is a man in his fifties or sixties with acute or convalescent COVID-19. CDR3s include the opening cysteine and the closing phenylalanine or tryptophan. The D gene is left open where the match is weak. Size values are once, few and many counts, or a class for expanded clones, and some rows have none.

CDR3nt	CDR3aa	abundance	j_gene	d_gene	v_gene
TGTGCCAGCAGAGGACAGCTCATGAACACTGAAGCTTTCTTT	CASRGQLMNTEAFF	NA	TRBJ1-1	NA	TRBV28
TGTGCCAGCCACAATTCAGGGGTTCAAGGGAGACATTTT	CASHNSGVQGRHF	NA	TRBJ1-5	NA	TRBV28
TGTGCCAGCAGGTCCGGGACACCAAACACTGAAGCTTTCTTT	CASRSGTPNTEAFF	NA	TRBJ1-1	NA	TRBV28
TGTGCCAGCAGTTCTTACAGGGTGGAGGCTTTCTTT	CASSSYRVEAFF	NA	TRBJ1-1	NA	TRBV28
TGTGCCAGCAGCTTGGTCCTAGCGGGAGGGCCGTCCGATGAGCAGTTCTTC	CASSLVLAGGPSDEQFF	NA	TRBJ2-1	TRBD2	TRBV5-8
TGTGCCAGCAGCTTAACGATACTCACTGAAGCTTTCTTT	CASSLTILTEAFF	NA	TRBJ1-1	NA	TRBV7-2
TGTGCCAGCAGCTCCTACTGGGACACCGACTACGAGCAGTACTTC	CASSSYWDTDYEQYF	NA	TRBJ2-7	NA	TRBV5-5
TGTGCCAGCAGTTTAGAGCAAGAGACCCAGTACTTC	CASSLEQETQYF	NA	TRBJ2-5	NA	TRBV28
TGTGCCAGCAGTTACTTGACGACAGGGGGCCATGAGCAGTTCTTC	CASSYLTTGGHEQFF	NA	TRBJ2-1	TRBD1	TRBV6-5
TGTGCCAGCAGCTTAGTCAAAGGGGCCGGGGAGCTGTTTTTT	CASSLVKGAGELFF	once	TRBJ2-2	NA	TRBV7-9
TGTGCCAGCAGCTTCGGAGAGCCGGGGACCCAGTACTTC	CASSFGEPGTQYF	NA	TRBJ2-5	NA	TRBV5-8
TGTGCCAGCAGCTTCAGCGGGCTTGACGATACGCAGTATTTT	CASSFSGLDDTQYF	NA	TRBJ2-3	NA	TRBV7-9
TGTGCCAGCAGCCAAGATTCGCTAGCGAAATACAATGAGCAGTTCTTC	CASSQDSLAKYNEQFF	NA	TRBJ2-1	NA	TRBV3-1/TRBV3-2
TGCGCCAGCGGCCAGTACCGGGACAGGAATTTCGGACAGCCCCAGCATTTT	CASGQYRDRNFGQPQHF	NA	TRBJ1-5	TRBD1	TRBV5-1
TGTGCCAGCAGCTCGGGACAGGGGATCAATGAGCAGTTCTTC	CASSSGQGINEQFF	NA	TRBJ2-1	TRBD1	TRBV7-3
TGTGCCAGCAGCTTGGGGACTAGCGGCGGGGTACGTGAGACCCAGTACTTC	CASSLGTSGGVRETQYF	NA	TRBJ2-5	TRBD2	TRBV7-9
TGTGCCAGCAGCCTGGGCGGGGGGAACACTGAAGCTTTCTTT	CASSLGGGNTEAFF	NA	TRBJ1-1	NA	TRBV3-1/TRBV3-2
TGTGCCAGCAGCCAGGGCGGGAGGACCTACAATGAGCAGTTCTTC	CASSQGGRTYNEQFF	NA	TRBJ2-1	TRBD2	TRBV3-1/TRBV3-2
TGTGCCAGCAGTAGATGGACAGGGGCGGGAGGCAATCAGCCCCAGCATTTT	CASSRWTGAGGNQPQHF	NA	TRBJ1-5	TRBD1	TRBV6-2/TRBV6-3
TGCGCCAGCAGCCTCACGACAGGGGACACCGGGGAGCTGTTTTTT	CASSLTTGDTGELFF	NA	TRBJ2-2	TRBD1	TRBV5-1
TGTGCCAGTAGCGGGACCTCCTACGAGCAGTACTTC	CASSGTSYEQYF	many	TRBJ2-7	TRBD2	TRBV27
TGCGCCAGCAGCTTGGCCGTGGGGACAGGGGAGACCCAGTACTTC	CASSLAVGTGETQYF	NA	TRBJ2-5	TRBD1	TRBV5-1
TGTGCCAGCATCAAACAGGGTGGAGATGGCTACACCTTC	CASIKQGGDGYTF	NA	TRBJ1-2	NA	TRBV6-5
TGTGCCAGCAGCCGGGACAGGGGGCTTGGGGAGACCCAGTACTTC	CASSRDRGLGETQYF	NA	TRBJ2-5	TRBD1	TRBV7-2
TGTGCCAGCAGCTTGGCCCCAGGGTTCGGCTACACCTTC	CASSLAPGFGYTF	NA	TRBJ1-2	NA	TRBV7-9
TGTGCCAGCAGCTTGCGTAGGGGCGAGACGCAGTATTTT	CASSLRRGETQYF	NA	TRBJ2-3	NA	TRBV5-6
TGTGCCAGCAGCTTAGATCAGATAGGGGTCACTGAAGCTTTCTTT	CASSLDQIGVTEAFF	NA	TRBJ1-1	NA	TRBV11-2
TGTGCCAGCAGCTTGCAGGGGACTAGCGCCTACGAGCAGTACTTC	CASSLQGTSAYEQYF	NA	TRBJ2-7	TRBD2	TRBV7-2
TGCGCCAGCAGCCAAGATTTGGAGGGGTACCGCACAGATACGCAGTATTTT	CASSQDLEGYRTDTQYF	NA	TRBJ2-3	NA	TRBV4-3
TGTGCCAGCAGCCACACCTCCTTGACTAGCGGGAGTAGGAACACCGGGGAGCTGTTTTTT	CASSHTSLTSGSRNTGELFF	NA	TRBJ2-2	TRBD2	TRBV3-1/TRBV3-2
TGCGCCAGCAGCCAAGCAGGGGAAGGCTACACCTTC	CASSQAGEGYTF	NA	TRBJ1-2	NA	TRBV4-3
TGTGCCAGCAGCTCTAGGTCGTTCCCCTACTACGAGCAGTACTTC	CASSSRSFPYYEQYF	NA	TRBJ2-7	NA	TRBV2
TGTGCCAGCAGTCCCCGGGAGGGGGTACAAGAGACCCAGTACTTC	CASSPREGVQETQYF	NA	TRBJ2-5	TRBD2	TRBV6-5
TGTGCCTGGAGTGTAGAAGGGGGCAGGCAGCCCCAGCATTTT	CAWSVEGGRQPQHF	NA	TRBJ1-5	TRBD1	TRBV30
TGTGCCAGCAGCCAAGGACCCGGACAGGGCTACGAGCAGTACTTC	CASSQGPGQGYEQYF	NA	TRBJ2-7	TRBD1	TRBV3-1/TRBV3-2